Shown below are 15 T cell receptor beta chains from a single sample sequenced in a study of blood T cells in healthy people across ages. Next came a second PCR, run for roughly 7 to 12 cycles, which used a sample-barcoded 5' primer along with a J-beta primer mix. TCRdb re-called the 5' RACE reads through MiXCR, storing one row per CDR3 protein. This sample has roughly 2 million distinct CDR3 sequences, with roughly 49% found just once. The sample comprised blood. These receptors were obtained from a woman aged 40 to 49 in good health.

This clonotype was detected a few times. The V call is TRBV29-1, the J call TRBJ2-7, with D possibly matching TRBD2 (5 bases). Germline CDR1 is SQVTM and CDR2 is ANQGSEA. The CDR3 has 14 residues. The V end was cut by 5 bases, the J end by 5 bases, with 19 bases between. The CDR3 DNA follows: TGCAGCGTTCAAGTACCGGGAACGTTCAACGAGCAGTACTTC. It is translated as CSVQVPGTFNEQYF.

In regard to this clonotype: Since no conserved phenylalanine or tryptophan closes the CDR3, a read error is the likely cause. The CDR3 sequence: CASRRGAYNEQFL. CDR3 nucleotides: TGTGCCAGCAGACGGGGGGCCTACAATGAGCAGTTCTTA. This chain connects TRBV12-3 or TRBV12-4 to TRBJ2-1; TRBD2 matches at 7 bases. V was clipped by 6 bases and J by 2 bases; unmatched bases: 1. The CDR3 runs to 13 residues.

The chain is built from TRBV5-1 and TRBJ2-1; 10 nucleotides line up with TRBD2. The length of the CDR3 is 15 residues. V gave up 1 base and J gave up 8 bases; unmatched junction bases: 6. The germline gives CDR1 SGHRS, CDR2 YFSETQ. The CDR3 protein is CASSLRASGGYEQFF. CDR3 in DNA: TGCGCCAGCAGCTTGAGGGCTAGCGGGGGTTATGAGCAGTTCTTC. The full variable domain, in which reference TRBV5-1 and TRBJ2-1 provide the parts outside the CDR3, is KAGVTQTPRYLIKTRGQQVTLSCSPISGHRSVSWYQQTPGQGLQFLFEYFSETQRNKGNFPGRFSGRQFSNSRSEMNVSTLELGDSALYLCASSLRASGGYEQFFGPGTRLTVL.

CDR3 coding DNA: TGCGCCAGCATGGGGGAACCGACCCCAGGCCAAGAGACCCAGTACTTC. This gives the protein CASMGEPTPGQETQYF. This chain joins TRBV5-1 and TRBJ2-5, with D perhaps matching TRBD1 or TRBD2 (5 bases each). Trimming shortened V by 6 bases and J by 1 base, and 19 bases separated the two germline ends. The CDR3 length is 16 residues. The germline gives CDR1 SGHRS, CDR2 YFSETQ.

The chain joins TRBV11-2 to TRBJ1-4; D is possibly TRBD1 (6 bases). V gave up 2 bases and J gave up 4 bases, with 20 bases separating them. CDR3 length: 18 residues. Germline values: CDR1 SGHAT, CDR2 FQNNGV. CDR3 in DNA: TGTGCCAGCAGCTTAAGGAATCGATGGGGGCAGCATAATGAAAAACTGTTTTTT. It translates to CASSLRNRWGQHNEKLFF.

This clonotype was seen a few times. The chain uses TRBV28 and TRBJ2-1; no clear D gene. The CDR3 is 11 amino acids. The V end lost 6 bases, the J end lost 8 bases, and 8 bases lay between the germline ends. Looked up from germline, CDR1 is MDHEN and CDR2 is SYDVKM. In DNA, the CDR3 is TGTGCCAGCAGCCCGACACATGAGCAGTTCTTC. It translates to CASSPTHEQFF.

The chain combines TRBV20-1 with TRBJ2-3; TRBD1 agrees at 11 bases. There are 16 residues in the CDR3. V lost 0 bases and J lost 3; bases outside the gene matches: 5. Germline V gene sequence: CDR1 DFQATT, CDR2 SNEGSKA (reference sequence). CDR3 DNA: TGCAGTGCTAGAGACGGGGACAGGGGGTTGACAGATACGCAGTATTTT. Translation gives CSARDGDRGLTDTQYF.

The rearrangement links TRBV6-6 to TRBJ2-3, with 7 bases lining up with TRBD1. Germline CDR1 and CDR2: MNHNY and SVGAGI (reference sequence). Losses at the gene ends were 2 bases for V and 2 bases for J; bases not matched to a gene: 4. The CDR3 has 15 residues. This CDR3 is CASSYGQDNTDTQYF. The CDR3 DNA reads as TGTGCCAGCAGTTACGGACAGGATAACACAGATACGCAGTATTTT.

The chain joins TRBV6-2 or TRBV6-3 to TRBJ2-1, with D perhaps given as TRBD1 or TRBD2 (5 bases each). CDR1 is MNHEY and CDR2 is SVGEGT in the germline V gene. Trimming shortened V by 7 bases and J by 1 base, and 17 bases separated the two germline ends. The length of the CDR3 is 16 residues. CDR3 bases: TGTGCCAGCAAGGGTGGGGGTATCGGGTCCTACAATGAGCAGTTCTTC. It is translated as CASKGGGIGSYNEQFF.

The rearrangement links TRBV7-9 to TRBJ2-6, with D perhaps TRBD1 or TRBD2 (7 bases each). CDR1 and CDR2 (germline): SEHNR, FQNEAQ (reference sequence). This CDR3 spans 16 amino acids. Trimming took 6 bases from V and 3 from J, leaving 15 bases between them. CDR3 residues: CASSQGGIGGANVLTF. The CDR3 DNA reads TGTGCCAGCAGTCAGGGGGGGATCGGTGGGGCCAACGTCCTGACTTTC.

The rearrangement joins TRBV12-3 or TRBV12-4 to TRBJ1-2; D gene uncertain. V lost 6 bases and J lost 2, with 10 bases in between. CDR3 length: 13 amino acids. The CDR3 loop is CASRREGNYGYTF. The CDR3 nucleotides read TGTGCCAGCAGACGAGAGGGAAACTATGGCTACACCTTC.

The gene calls are TRBV4-1 and TRBJ2-1; 7 positions match TRBD2. The J segment lost 3 bases and the V segment lost 4 bases, leaving 9 bases of the junction unmatched. The CDR3 covers 16 residues. From germline, CDR1 is MGHRA and CDR2 YSYEKL. The CDR3 DNA is TGCGCCAGCAGCCGGGTCCCTCTAGCGGTCTACAATGAGCAGTTCTTC. Amino acids: CASSRVPLAVYNEQFF.

This clonotype was recorded many times. The V gene is TRBV4-2, the J gene TRBJ2-7; D gene unclear. There are 11 residues in the CDR3. CDR1 LGHNA and CDR2 YNFKEQ come from the germline V gene. V lost 1 base, J lost 9 bases, and 7 bases lay in between. The CDR3, as DNA: TGTGCCAGCAGCCAAGGGCCACTGCAGTACTTC. Translating gives CASSQGPLQYF.

In this sample, this clonotype turned up a few times. V usage is TRBV12-5 and J usage is TRBJ2-3; D ambiguous. The CDR3 runs to 12 residues. CDR1 is LGHNT and CDR2 is FRNRAP in the germline V gene. Trimming left V 3 bases short and J 6 bases short, with 7 bases between. The chain's CDR3 is CASGLDSDTQYF. The CDR3 bases are TGTGCTAGTGGTTTAGACTCGGATACGCAGTATTTT.

The rearrangement uses TRBV10-3 and TRBJ2-5; 7 positions match TRBD1. Germline CDR1 reads ENHRY; CDR2 reads SYGVKD. The CDR3 is 16 amino acids. V dropped 0 bases and J dropped 5; count of bases not matched to a gene: 9. The chain's CDR3 is CAISESGTDRLETQYF. For the CDR3, the DNA is TGTGCCATCAGTGAGTCAGGGACAGACCGGCTGGAGACCCAGTACTTC.